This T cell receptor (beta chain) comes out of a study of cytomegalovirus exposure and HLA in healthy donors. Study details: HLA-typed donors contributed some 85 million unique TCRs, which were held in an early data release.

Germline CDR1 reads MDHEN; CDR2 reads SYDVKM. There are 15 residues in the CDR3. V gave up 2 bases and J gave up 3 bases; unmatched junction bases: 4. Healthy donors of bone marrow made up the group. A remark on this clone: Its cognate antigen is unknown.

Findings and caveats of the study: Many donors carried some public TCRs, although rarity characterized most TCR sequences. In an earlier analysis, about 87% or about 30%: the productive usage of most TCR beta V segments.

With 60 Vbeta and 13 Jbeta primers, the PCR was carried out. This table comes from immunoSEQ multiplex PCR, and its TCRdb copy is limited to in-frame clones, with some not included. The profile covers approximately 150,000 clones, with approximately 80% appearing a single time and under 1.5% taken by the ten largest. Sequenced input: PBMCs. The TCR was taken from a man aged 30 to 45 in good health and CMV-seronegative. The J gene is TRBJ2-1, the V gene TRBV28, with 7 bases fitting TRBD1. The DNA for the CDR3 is TGTGCCAGCAGTTTAGGGACAGTGGGCTACAATGAGCAGTTCTTC. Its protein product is CASSLGTVGYNEQFF. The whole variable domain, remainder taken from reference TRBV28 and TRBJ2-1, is DVKVTQSSRYLVKRTGEKVFLECVQDMDHENMFWYRQDPGLGLRLIYFSYDVKMKEKGDIPEGYSVSREKKERFSLILESASTNQTSMYLCASSLGTVGYNEQFFGPGTRLTVL.